This entry describes one TCR beta chain. The data are from a study of blood T cell repertoires in COVID-19. CDR1 and CDR2 from the germline V gene are LNHDA and SQIVND (reference sequence). The V gene lost 9 bases and the J gene lost 3 bases, with 18 bases spanning the gap. There are 14 residues in the CDR3. Profiling relied on immunoSEQ multiplex PCR, and the TCRdb table lists in-frame clones only, not all of them. The profile covers some 350,000 clones, with approximately 87% appearing a single time and approximately 5% taken by the ten largest. The chain employs TRBV19 and TRBJ2-7; weak D call: TRBD1 (6 bases). This TCR was sampled from a woman aged 25 to 45 who had recovered from COVID-19. The sample was PBMCs or T cells enriched from blood (not recorded which). For the CDR3, the DNA is TGTGCCAGCAGTTCTCACCTAGGGGGCTACGAGCAGTACTTC. This codes for CASSSHLGGYEQYF.